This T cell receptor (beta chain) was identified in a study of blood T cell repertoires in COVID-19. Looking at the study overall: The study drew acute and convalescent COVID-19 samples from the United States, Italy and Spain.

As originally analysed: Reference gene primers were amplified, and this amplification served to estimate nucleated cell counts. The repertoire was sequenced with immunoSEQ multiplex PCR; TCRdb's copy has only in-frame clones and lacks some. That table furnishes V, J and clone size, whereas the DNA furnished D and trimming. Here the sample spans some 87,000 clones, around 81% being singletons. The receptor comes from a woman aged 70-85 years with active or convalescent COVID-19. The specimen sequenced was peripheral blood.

This CDR3 reads CASSLITSSYEQYF. CDR3 DNA sequence: TGTGCCAGCAGCTTAATCACTAGCTCCTACGAGCAGTACTTC. The chain has TRBV7-2 and TRBJ2-7, with D maybe TRBD2 (5 bases). V was trimmed by 2 bases and J by 0 bases, leaving 8 bases between them. The CDR3 totals 14 residues. Germline CDR1 is SGHTA and CDR2 is FQGNSA.